The 14 T cell receptor beta chains below come from one sample, sequenced in a study of T cell responses to AZD1222 COVID-19 vaccine. TCRdb's copy holds only in-frame clones and misses some; the assay was immunoSEQ multiplex PCR. This sample yields tens of thousands of clones, of which just over 85% are seen a single time; 10% belongs to the top ten. The material sequenced was peripheral blood, taken on day 0 of AZD1222 vaccination. The source is an adult in good health.

The CDR3 DNA follows: TGTGCCAGCAGTACCCGGGAGAACTATGGCTACACCTTC. Translation: CASSTRENYGYTF. The rearrangement joins TRBV12-3 or TRBV12-4 to TRBJ1-2; D ambiguous. Trimming cost V 5 bases and J 2 bases, with 9 bases left between them. This CDR3 region has 13 residues.

The chain recombines TRBV9 with TRBJ2-2; D ambiguous. This CDR3 has 14 residues. Germline CDR1 and CDR2: SGDLS and YYNGEE. V was shortened by 1 base and J by 1 base, with 5 bases between the two germline ends. CDR3 protein: CASSVTLNTGELFF. The CDR3 DNA sequence: TGTGCCAGCAGCGTAACTCTGAACACCGGGGAGCTGTTTTTT. Variable domain in full (rest from reference TRBV9 and TRBJ2-2): DSGVTQTPKHLITATGQRVTLRCSPRSGDLSVYWYQQSLDQGLQFLIQYYNGEERAKGNILERFSAQQFPDLHSELNLSSLELGDSALYFCASSVTLNTGELFFGEGSRLTVL.

The chain uses TRBV7-8 and TRBJ1-2, with 7 bases fitting TRBD1. CDR1 is SGHVS and CDR2 is FQNEAQ in the germline V gene. Unmatched junction bases numbered 1, after V lost 1 base and J lost 2 bases. The CDR3 is 14 amino acids. CDR3 residues: CASSLGGQNYGYTF. The DNA of the CDR3 is TGTGCCAGCAGCTTAGGGGGACAGAACTATGGCTACACCTTC.

Here the CDR3 reads CASSVGQGVSYEQFF. In nucleotides, the CDR3 is TGTGCCAGCAGCGTAGGGCAGGGAGTCAGCTATGAGCAGTTCTTC. The genes are TRBV9 and TRBJ2-1; D tentatively fits TRBD1 or TRBD2 (5 bases each). The V end was cut by 0 bases, the J end by 8 bases, with 15 bases between. Looked up from germline, CDR1 is SGDLS and CDR2 is YYNGEE. The CDR3 is 15 amino acids.

V is TRBV19 and J is TRBJ1-2, with TRBD1 identical over 7 bases. The CDR3 contains 14 residues. The V segment lost 5 bases and the J segment 2 bases; nucleotides outside the gene matches: 5. Germline V gene lookup returns CDR1 LNHDA and CDR2 SQIVND (reference sequence). Here the CDR3 DNA reads TGTGCCAGTAGTTCAGGACAGGTGAACTATGGCTACACCTTC. Amino acid sequence: CASSSGQVNYGYTF.

This chain uses TRBV15 with TRBJ2-7, with D tentatively TRBD2 (6 bases). Trimming left V 0 bases short and J 6 bases short, with 18 bases between. This CDR3 is built from 16 residues. Germline loops: CDR1 LNHNV, CDR2 YYDKDF (reference sequence). CDR3 region: CATSRDRETVPGEQYF. The CDR3 nucleotides read TGTGCCACCAGCAGAGATCGGGAGACAGTCCCAGGCGAGCAGTACTTC. Looking up the rest from reference TRBV15 and TRBJ2-7 gives the full variable domain: DAMVIQNPRYQVTQFGKPVTLSCSQTLNHNVMYWYQQKSSQAPKLLFHYYDKDFNNEADTPDNFQSRRPNTSFCFLDIRSPGLGDTAMYLCATSRDRETVPGEQYFGPGTRLTVT.

The chain employs TRBV11-2 and TRBJ2-7; 14 nucleotides align to TRBD2. The germline CDR1 and CDR2 sequences are SGHAT and FQNNGV. CDR3 length equals 15 residues. Trimming took 5 bases from V and 1 from J; bases not matched to a gene: 1. The CDR3 here is CASSRLAGGSYEQYF. CDR3 nucleotide sequence: TGTGCCAGCAGCCGACTAGCGGGAGGGTCCTACGAGCAGTACTTC.

This clone was detected only a few times. The chain recombines TRBV5-1 with TRBJ1-2; a possible D gene is TRBD1 (5 bases). Trimming removed 4 bases from V and 0 bases from J, with 13 bases in between. This CDR3 has 15 residues. CDR1 and CDR2 from the germline V gene are SGHRS and YFSETQ. The CDR3 coding sequence is TGCGCCAGCAGCGAGGGGTCAGGGACTAACTATGGCTACACCTTC. It translates to CASSEGSGTNYGYTF.

CDR3 nucleotides: TGTGCCAGTAAGCCGCAAATTTTCTCTGGAAACACCATATATTTT. Translating it yields CASKPQIFSGNTIYF. The chain employs TRBV19 and TRBJ1-3; the D is unclear. Germline assignment: CDR1 LNHDA and CDR2 SQIVND (reference sequence). The ends were cut back, 7 bases at V and 0 bases at J, with 13 bases in the middle. The length of the CDR3 is 15 residues. The whole variable domain, filled in from reference TRBV19 and TRBJ1-3, reads DGGITQSPKYLFRKEGQNVTLSCEQNLNHDAMYWYRQDPGQGLRLIYYSQIVNDFQKGDIAEGYSVSREKKESFPLTVTSAQKNPTAFYLCASKPQIFSGNTIYFGEGSWLTVV.

This clone rates as medium-sized (0.01 to 0.1%). The gene calls are TRBV12-3 or TRBV12-4 and TRBJ1-1, with TRBD1 as a possible D gene (6 bases). V was shortened by 5 bases and J by 1 base, with 8 bases between the two germline ends. This CDR3 comprises 13 residues. CDR3 sequence (DNA): TGTGCCAGCAGTCCACAGGGGAACACTGAAGCTTTCTTT. It encodes CASSPQGNTEAFF.

The chain combines TRBV5-1 with TRBJ2-3; 8 nucleotides align to TRBD2. This CDR3 has 15 amino acids. V lost 6 bases to trimming and J lost 2 bases; unmatched junction nucleotides: 8. CDR1 and CDR2 (germline): SGHRS, YFSETQ. The CDR3 nucleotides are TGCGCCAGCAAGGCTCAAGCGGGGGCCACAGATACGCAGTATTTT. This codes for CASKAQAGATDTQYF.

This chain joins TRBV5-1 and TRBJ2-1; the match to TRBD1 covers 8 bases. The trim removed 3 bases at V and 5 bases at J, leaving 10 bases unmatched. CDR1 is SGHRS, CDR2 YFSETQ, per germline. CDR3 length: 16 residues. The CDR3 DNA is TGCGCCAGCAGCTACAATCCGGGACAGGCTAACAATGAGCAGTTCTTC. Its translation: CASSYNPGQANNEQFF. The variable domain in full, completed from reference TRBV5-1 and TRBJ2-1, reads KAGVTQTPRYLIKTRGQQVTLSCSPISGHRSVSWYQQTPGQGLQFLFEYFSETQRNKGNFPGRFSGRQFSNSRSEMNVSTLELGDSALYLCASSYNPGQANNEQFFGPGTRLTVL.

This rearrangement joins TRBV5-6 to TRBJ1-5; perhaps TRBD1 as D (5 bases). V lost 1 base and J lost 1, with 6 bases in between. Germline CDR1 is SGHDT and CDR2 is YYEEEE. The CDR3 totals 14 residues. CDR3 sequence reads: CASSLRGSNQPQHF. The CDR3, as DNA: TGTGCCAGCAGCTTGCGGGGGAGCAATCAGCCCCAGCATTTT.

The gene calls are TRBV18 and TRBJ2-5; D is undetermined. This CDR3 has 15 residues. Trimming took 3 bases from V and 3 from J, leaving 14 bases between them. CDR1 is KGHSH, CDR2 LQKENI, per germline. DNA for the CDR3: TGTGCCAGCTCACCTCCCCGCGGCGTGGAAGAGACCCAGTACTTC. Protein product: CASSPPRGVEETQYF.